Below are 3 T cell receptor beta chains sequenced from a single sample in a study of OX40 agonist ivuxolimab in advanced cancers. Sequencing was performed with immunoSEQ multiplex PCR; in TCRdb, only in-frame clones are kept and a portion is missing. The table lists 85,000 to 100,000 clones, 85% to 95% of them singletons, with about 0.24% in the top ten. Sample: CD4+ or CD8+ T cells sorted from blood, taken in a trial of the OX40 agonist ivuxolimab. The receptors originated from an adult with an advanced solid tumor such as melanoma, head and neck, liver or kidney cancer.

The chain links TRBV6-5 to TRBJ1-6; D is undetermined. The CDR3 has 15 residues. Between the trimmed V and J ends, which lost 2 bases and 6 bases, there was a span of 11 bases. The germline V gene has CDR1 MNHEY and CDR2 SVGAGI. CDR3 in amino acids: CASSYGAGVNSPLHF. CDR3 DNA sequence: TGTGCCAGCAGTTACGGAGCAGGAGTTAATTCACCCCTCCACTTT.

This rearrangement joins TRBV5-4 to TRBJ2-3; 8 bases align to TRBD1. CDR3 length equals 15 residues. Germline V gene lookup returns CDR1 SGHNT and CDR2 YYREEE (reference sequence). V trimming: 4 bases; J trimming: 4 bases; junction bases outside the gene matches: 8. The CDR3: CASSGNRGSSDTQYF. In DNA form, the CDR3 reads TGTGCCAGCAGCGGAAACAGGGGGAGTTCAGATACGCAGTATTTT.

The V call is TRBV2, the J call TRBJ2-7; 7 bases are a match to TRBD2. Germline lookup yields CDR1 SNHLY and CDR2 FYNNEI. CDR3 size: 12 residues. The trim removed 6 bases at V and 3 bases at J, leaving 2 bases unmatched. The DNA for the CDR3 is TGTGCCAGCAGGAGGGACTACTACGAGCAGTACGTC. The encoded protein is CASRRDYYEQYV.